This T cell receptor (beta chain) was sequenced for a study of cytomegalovirus exposure and HLA in healthy donors. Study-level points and caveats: Presence/absence comparisons presumed near-even sequencing depth among donors. Earlier results showed most TCR beta V segments being productive about 87% or about 30% of the time.

Note on this clone: The antigen remains undetermined.

CDR1 and CDR2 (germline): MNHNS, SASEGT. The CDR3 is made up of 16 amino acids. J lost 1 base, V lost 4 bases, and 7 bases had no gene match. A multiplex PCR was run with 60 Vbeta primers and 13 Jbeta primers. Some clones are missing from TCRdb's copy, which holds only in-frame ones; the method was immunoSEQ multiplex PCR. This table has fewer than 200,000 clones, about 90% appearing once. The source of this sequence is a girl in the first two years of life in good health and CMV-seronegative. The chain uses TRBV6-1 and TRBJ2-1; TRBD2 matches 7 bases. The material sequenced was PBMCs. The CDR3 loop is CASSAAGELSYNEQFF. The CDR3 DNA reads as TGTGCCAGCAGTGCCGCGGGGGAACTGTCCTACAATGAGCAGTTCTTC.